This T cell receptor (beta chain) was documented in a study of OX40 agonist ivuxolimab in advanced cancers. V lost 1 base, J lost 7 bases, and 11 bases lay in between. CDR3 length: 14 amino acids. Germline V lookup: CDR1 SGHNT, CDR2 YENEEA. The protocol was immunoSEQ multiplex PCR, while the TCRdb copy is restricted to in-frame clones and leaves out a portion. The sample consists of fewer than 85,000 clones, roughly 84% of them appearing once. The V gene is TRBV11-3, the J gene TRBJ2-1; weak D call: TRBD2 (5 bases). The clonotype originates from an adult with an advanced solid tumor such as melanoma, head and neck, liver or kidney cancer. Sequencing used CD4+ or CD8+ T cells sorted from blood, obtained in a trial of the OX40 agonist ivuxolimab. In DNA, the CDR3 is TGTGCCAGCAGCTTAGTGAGGGTGGGGAATGAGCAGTTCTTC. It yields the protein CASSLVRVGNEQFF.